This entry lists 32 T cell receptor beta chains sequenced from one sample in a study of stem cell transplantation in POMP-related autoinflammatory disease (dated by TCRdb to about 2021). Receptors were amplified or captured by the immunoSEQ multiplex PCR assay. The clones in this table, taken by TCRdb from immuneACCESS, are in-frame only. Not every clone is retained; where verified, under half of the shortfall comes from an unresolved V gene, and the cause of the rest is unknown. The sample records around 32,000 clones, roughly 88% of which are singletons. Approximately 0.72% of the sample is held by the ten biggest clonotypes. The sample's time point, from its label and the paper: before hematopoietic stem cell transplant. Sequenced here: CD4+ T cells from PBMCs, sampled before stem cell transplantation. These receptors were collected from a human donor with POMP-related autoinflammation and immune dysregulation (PRAID).

This rearrangement joins TRBV5-1 to TRBJ2-1; TRBD1 or TRBD2 may be the D gene (6 bases each). Trimming pared 0 bases from V and 0 bases from J, leaving 10 bases between. This CDR3 is 16 amino acids long. Germline V gene sequence: CDR1 SGHRS, CDR2 YFSETQ. The CDR3 nucleotides read TGCGCCAGCAGCTTGGAGGGGGGACCCTCCTACAATGAGCAGTTCTTC. Its protein product is CASSLEGGPSYNEQFF.

This rearrangement joins TRBV5-1 to TRBJ1-6, with no clear D. The CDR3 totals 15 residues. Trimming removed 1 base from V and 9 bases from J, with 14 bases in between. CDR1 SGHRS and CDR2 YFSETQ come from the germline V gene. CDR3 in amino acids: CASSLLGREGSPLHF. The DNA for the CDR3 is TGCGCCAGCAGCTTGTTAGGGCGAGAGGGTTCACCCCTCCACTTT.

The CDR3 is CATSLRAGGGEQYF. The CDR3 coding sequence is TGTGCCACCAGCCTTAGAGCGGGAGGAGGAGAGCAGTACTTC. The rearrangement uses TRBV15 and TRBJ2-7; 9 bases match TRBD2. The CDR3 has 14 residues. With V trimmed by 5 bases and J by 7 bases, 9 bases remained unmatched. Germline loops: CDR1 LNHNV, CDR2 YYDKDF (reference sequence).

The gene calls are TRBV6-5 and TRBJ1-2; TRBD1 matches at 10 bases. Trimming at V came to 11 bases and at J to 4 bases, leaving 10 bases not matched to a gene. This CDR3 is built from 14 residues. The germline V gene has CDR1 MNHEY and CDR2 SVGAGI. CDR3 DNA sequence: TGTGCCGCTGGTCCGGGACAGGGGCGCTATGGCTACACCTTC. Translated: CAAGPGQGRYGYTF.

This sequence joins TRBV9 and TRBJ2-3; D perhaps matches TRBD2 (6 bases). The CDR3 spans 16 residues. Germline CDR1 reads SGDLS; CDR2 reads YYNGEE. The ends were cut back, 0 bases at V and 2 bases at J, with 13 bases in the middle. CDR3 DNA sequence: TGTGCCAGCAGCGTAGCGGGCGGGGTCACCACAGATACGCAGTATTTT. This gives the protein CASSVAGGVTTDTQYF. Supplemented by reference TRBV9 and TRBJ2-3, the full variable domain reads DSGVTQTPKHLITATGQRVTLRCSPRSGDLSVYWYQQSLDQGLQFLIQYYNGEERAKGNILERFSAQQFPDLHSELNLSSLELGDSALYFCASSVAGGVTTDTQYFGPGTRLTVL.

The chain employs TRBV6-5 and TRBJ1-4; 7 bases agree with TRBD1. Germline-derived CDR1 and CDR2 are MNHEY and SVGAGI. The CDR3 has 15 amino acids. V lost 4 bases to trimming and J lost 10 bases; unmatched junction nucleotides: 12. The CDR3 region has the DNA TGTGCCAGCAGTTTTCGCGGGACAGAAGACTCAAAACTGTTTTTT. Amino acid sequence: CASSFRGTEDSKLFF.

CDR3 bases: TGTGCCAGCAGGCCGGGACACAACTGGCGACAGCCCCAGCATTTT. It is translated as CASRPGHNWRQPQHF. This sequence joins TRBV2 and TRBJ1-5; a possible D gene is TRBD1 (6 bases). V lost 6 bases to trimming and J lost 7 bases, with 19 bases between them. The CDR3 totals 15 residues. Germline CDR1 reads SNHLY; CDR2 reads FYNNEI.

The chain is built from TRBV4-1 and TRBJ2-7, with 7 nucleotides matching TRBD2. The length of the CDR3 is 16 residues. Germline-derived CDR1 and CDR2 are MGHRA and YSYEKL. V dropped 0 bases and J dropped 2; count of bases not matched to a gene: 7. CDR3 DNA: TGCGCCAGCAGCCAAGATATCAACCGGGGGGCCTACGAGCAGTACTTC. It specifies CASSQDINRGAYEQYF.

J is TRBJ2-7 and V is TRBV2; D is ambiguous. V lost 8 bases to trimming and J lost 8 bases, with 10 bases between them. CDR1 is SNHLY and CDR2 is FYNNEI in the germline V gene. The CDR3 runs 10 residues. The DNA of the CDR3 is TGTGCCAGCTTGGGGATCAAGCAGTACTTC. Protein sequence: CASLGIKQYF.

The rearrangement uses TRBV5-4 and TRBJ2-7; 7 bases match TRBD1. Looked up from germline, CDR1 is SGHNT and CDR2 is YYREEE (reference sequence). The CDR3 extends over 13 amino acids. Trimming removed 4 bases from V and 4 bases from J; junction bases left unmatched: 5. The CDR3 protein is CASSRGQTYEQYF. The CDR3 DNA is TGTGCCAGCAGCCGGGGACAGACATACGAGCAGTACTTC.

The J gene is TRBJ2-1, the V gene TRBV4-1, with TRBD1 matching over 9 bases. This CDR3 has 18 residues. Trimming took 3 bases from V and 5 from J; bases not matched to a gene: 14. Germline lookup yields CDR1 MGHRA and CDR2 YSYEKL. The CDR3 nucleotides read TGCGCCAGCAGCCACGCTTCTAGGGGACAGGGAACGAACAATGAGCAGTTCTTC. Its translation: CASSHASRGQGTNNEQFF.

The CDR3 protein is CASSPPVAGPDTQYF. CDR3 sequence (DNA): TGTGCCAGCTCACCACCGGTGGCAGGGCCAGATACGCAGTATTTT. The V and J genes are TRBV18 and TRBJ2-3; the D gene is possibly TRBD1 (5 bases). The CDR3 is 15 amino acids. Deletions cut 0 bases from V and 4 bases from J, with 11 bases between. In germline, CDR1 is KGHSH, CDR2 LQKENI.

This clone has just a few counts. The V and J genes are TRBV9 and TRBJ2-7; D is ambiguous. This CDR3 is 11 amino acids long. Germline lookup yields CDR1 SGDLS and CDR2 YYNGEE. The germline V and J ends were trimmed by 3 bases and 4 bases, with 5 bases remaining between them. CDR3 nucleotide sequence: TGTGCCAGCAGCGAGGAGTACGAGCAGTACTTC. Residues: CASSEEYEQYF.

The chain employs TRBV4-2 and TRBJ2-3; 9 positions agree with TRBD2. The CDR3 has 14 residues. With V trimmed by 4 bases and J by 1 base, 0 bases remained unmatched. Germline values: CDR1 LGHNA, CDR2 YNFKEQ. CDR3 in DNA: TGTGCCAGCAGCCGGACTAGCGGCACAGATACGCAGTATTTT. It translates to CASSRTSGTDTQYF.

The genes are TRBV28 and TRBJ1-1; 7 bases agree with TRBD1. The J segment lost 1 base and the V segment lost 4 bases, leaving 6 bases of the junction unmatched. The germline gives CDR1 MDHEN, CDR2 SYDVKM. CDR3 size: 15 residues. The CDR3 protein is CASSSPRGENTEAFF. In DNA form, the CDR3 reads TGTGCCAGCAGTTCGCCCAGGGGGGAGAACACTGAAGCTTTCTTT.

This chain uses TRBV18 with TRBJ1-4; the D is unclear. This CDR3 is built from 13 residues. Per germline, CDR1 KGHSH and CDR2 LQKENI. The V end lost 3 bases, the J end lost 10 bases, and 12 bases lay between the germline ends. The CDR3 sequence is CASSPLEEGKLFF. CDR3 DNA sequence: TGTGCCAGCTCACCCCTAGAAGAAGGAAAACTGTTTTTT.

V is TRBV28 and J is TRBJ1-1; no clear D gene. Deletions cut 5 bases from V and 4 bases from J, with 14 bases between. The CDR3 covers 14 residues. CDR1 and CDR2 (germline): MDHEN, SYDVKM. In DNA form, the CDR3 reads TGTGCCAGCAGTCTTGGAGAACGGGGCACTGAAGCTTTCTTT. The encoded protein is CASSLGERGTEAFF.

The rearrangement joins TRBV9 to TRBJ1-1, with 7 nucleotides matching TRBD1. CDR1 and CDR2 (germline): SGDLS, YYNGEE. The CDR3 contains 14 residues. The trim removed 3 bases at V and 4 bases at J, leaving 6 bases unmatched. The CDR3, as DNA: TGTGCCAGCAGCGCGACAGGGACGGGCACTGAAGCTTTCTTT. It codes for CASSATGTGTEAFF.

This clone appeared once. DNA of the CDR3: TGCGCCAGCAGCACCGGGACTAGCGGGACCCCGACCCTTACATACAATGAGCAGTTCTTC. Protein sequence: CASSTGTSGTPTLTYNEQFF. The V and J genes are TRBV5-1 and TRBJ2-1; TRBD2 agrees at 13 bases. The CDR3 totals 20 residues. J was trimmed by 4 bases and V by 4 bases; bases with no gene match: 17. The V gene's germline CDR1 is SGHRS and CDR2 YFSETQ.

The rearrangement joins TRBV5-1 to TRBJ2-4; 14 bases match TRBD2. Germline V lookup: CDR1 SGHRS, CDR2 YFSETQ. J gave up 0 bases and V 3 bases, and 5 bases lay outside the gene matches. The CDR3 length is 18 residues. CDR3 DNA sequence: TGCGCCAGCAGCTGGGGACTAGCGGGGGAACTAGCCAAAAACATTCAGTACTTC. It codes for CASSWGLAGELAKNIQYF.

The J gene is TRBJ2-7, the V gene TRBV7-6; 7 bases map to TRBD1. Germline V gives CDR1 SGHVS, CDR2 FNYEAQ. The CDR3 loop spans 15 amino acids. The V gene end was trimmed by 1 base and the J gene end by 1 base; junction bases not matched to a gene: 4. This CDR3 is CASSLDRGTSYEQYF. CDR3 bases: TGTGCCAGCAGCTTAGACAGGGGAACATCCTACGAGCAGTACTTC.

The chain couples TRBV7-9 to TRBJ2-6, with D unclear. There are 15 residues in the CDR3. V gave up 5 bases and J gave up 1 base, with 9 bases separating them. Germline CDR1 reads SEHNR; CDR2 reads FQNEAQ (reference sequence). Here the CDR3 reads CASSPVPSGANVLTF. Written as DNA, the CDR3 is TGTGCCAGCAGCCCCGTTCCATCTGGGGCCAACGTCCTGACTTTC.

This chain links TRBV29-1 with TRBJ2-1, with 9 bases lining up with TRBD2. Trimming at V came to 7 bases and at J to 4 bases, leaving 8 bases not matched to a gene. Germline values: CDR1 SQVTM, CDR2 ANQGSEA. The CDR3 is 14 amino acids. CDR3 amino acids: CSALTSGAYNEQFF. The CDR3 coding sequence is TGCAGCGCTCTGACTAGCGGAGCTTACAATGAGCAGTTCTTC.

The chain uses TRBV21-1 and TRBJ1-5. TRBV21-1 is recorded as a pseudogene. This CDR3 is 15 amino acids long. DNA of the CDR3: TGTGCCAGCAGCAAAGGGGTAGATAGCAATCAGCCCCAGCATTTT. It specifies CASSKGVDSNQPQHF.

The chain combines TRBV30 with TRBJ2-3; D not certain. The germline V gene encodes CDR1 GTSNPN and CDR2 SVGIG (reference sequence). V dropped 1 base and J dropped 1 base, with 6 bases sitting between them. The CDR3 has 13 amino acids. As DNA, the CDR3 is TGTGCCTGGAGTGGTGGGGGCACAGATACGCAGTATTTT. It codes for CAWSGGGTDTQYF.

This sequence joins TRBV7-2 and TRBJ2-3, with 7 bases lining up with TRBD2. V gave up 5 bases and J gave up 2 bases; unmatched junction bases: 7. CDR3 size: 15 residues. CDR1 and CDR2 (germline): SGHTA, FQGNSA. CDR3 in DNA: TGTGCCAGCAGCCCACTGCTAGCGGTCACAGATACGCAGTATTTT. It specifies CASSPLLAVTDTQYF.

The V and J genes are TRBV19 and TRBJ2-5; D unclear. The CDR3 has 17 residues. From germline, CDR1 is LNHDA and CDR2 SQIVND (reference sequence). Trimming stripped 1 base from V and 1 base from J, with 16 bases between. The CDR3 bases are TGTGCCAGTAGTATAGGGTTCGGGTTTGGGATCCAAGAGACCCAGTACTTC. Amino acid sequence: CASSIGFGFGIQETQYF.

The genes are TRBV6-1 and TRBJ2-3, with D perhaps being TRBD1 or TRBD2 (5 bases each). V dropped 3 bases and J dropped 4 bases, with 11 bases sitting between them. This CDR3 spans 14 amino acids. Germline V gene data show CDR1 as MNHNS and CDR2 as SASEGT. The CDR3 is CASSEERGADTQYF. CDR3 nucleotides: TGTGCCAGCAGTGAGGAGAGGGGCGCAGATACGCAGTATTTT.

The CDR3 sequence: CASSGTDITAEKLFF. CDR3 bases: TGTGCCAGCAGCGGGACGGACATAACGGCAGAAAAACTGTTTTTT. V is TRBV5-6 and J is TRBJ1-4; D is perhaps TRBD1 (5 bases). Germline V gene data show CDR1 as SGHDT and CDR2 as YYEEEE. Trimming removed 4 bases from V and 8 bases from J, with 18 bases in between. This CDR3 is 15 amino acids long.

The V and J genes are TRBV28 and TRBJ1-5, with a possible D match to TRBD1 (5 bases). The V and J ends lost 6 bases and 4 bases respectively, with 19 bases between them. The germline V gene has CDR1 MDHEN and CDR2 SYDVKM. The CDR3 runs 16 residues. The CDR3 sequence is CASSPAWDAANQPQHF. CDR3 coding DNA: TGTGCCAGCAGCCCCGCATGGGACGCAGCTAATCAGCCCCAGCATTTT. Full variable domain (missing parts from reference TRBV28 and TRBJ1-5): DVKVTQSSRYLVKRTGEKVFLECVQDMDHENMFWYRQDPGLGLRLIYFSYDVKMKEKGDIPEGYSVSREKKERFSLILESASTNQTSMYLCASSPAWDAANQPQHFGDGTRLSIL.

The chain carries TRBV4-1 and TRBJ2-2, with 9 bases that match TRBD2. V was pared by 3 bases and J by 4 bases, with 12 bases of the junction left unmatched. Germline CDR1 reads MGHRA; CDR2 reads YSYEKL. The CDR3 totals 18 residues. CDR3 loop: CASSHRGAGGPGTGELFF. In DNA, the CDR3 is TGCGCCAGCAGCCACCGGGGCGCGGGGGGGCCGGGCACCGGGGAGCTGTTTTTT.

Written as DNA, the CDR3 is TGTGCCACCGGGCAGGGGCTCGGCTACGAGCAGTACTTC. Protein: CATGQGLGYEQYF. The chain uses TRBV15 and TRBJ2-7, with D possibly matching TRBD1 (6 bases). In germline, CDR1 is LNHNV, CDR2 YYDKDF (reference sequence). The length of the CDR3 is 13 residues. Between the trimmed V and J ends, which lost 8 bases and 3 bases, there was a span of 14 bases.